Shown below are 27 T cell receptor beta chains from a single sample sequenced in a study of blood T cell repertoires in COVID-19. The repertoire was sequenced with immunoSEQ multiplex PCR; TCRdb's copy has only in-frame clones and lacks some. The repertoire holds 35,000 to 55,000 clones, with approximately 89% as singletons. What was sequenced was peripheral blood. The source is a human donor in a cohort sampled during active COVID-19.

The chain couples TRBV19 to TRBJ2-3; 8 bases fit TRBD1. The CDR3 sequence is 15 residues long. Looked up from germline, CDR1 is LNHDA and CDR2 is SQIVND (reference sequence). V dropped 5 bases and J dropped 6; count of bases not matched to a gene: 10. The CDR3 sequence is CASSAGQGPRDTQYF. CDR3 in DNA: TGTGCCAGTAGTGCCGGACAGGGACCCAGGGATACGCAGTATTTT.

The chain combines TRBV6-5 with TRBJ2-1, with TRBD2 matching over 13 bases. CDR3 length equals 14 residues. In germline, CDR1 is MNHEY, CDR2 SVGAGI. J gave up 9 bases and V 6 bases, and 5 bases lay outside the gene matches. The CDR3 here is CASRLGLAGVEQFF. The CDR3 region has the DNA TGTGCCAGCAGGCTTGGACTAGCGGGAGTTGAGCAGTTCTTC.

The chain links TRBV7-2 to TRBJ2-1; 9 nucleotides align to TRBD2. V lost 5 bases to trimming and J lost 7 bases; unmatched junction nucleotides: 9. The CDR3 is made up of 15 amino acids. Germline-derived CDR1 and CDR2 are SGHTA and FQGNSA. The CDR3 loop is CASSKSGLAENEQFF. The CDR3 DNA is TGTGCCAGCAGCAAATCGGGACTAGCAGAGAATGAGCAGTTCTTC.

The V and J genes are TRBV5-1 and TRBJ2-5; D perhaps matches TRBD2 (6 bases). Per germline, CDR1 SGHRS and CDR2 YFSETQ. Between the trimmed V and J ends, which lost 2 bases and 3 bases, there was a span of 8 bases. This CDR3 has 13 residues. CDR3 coding DNA: TGCGCCAGCAGCTTCGGAGGGGAAGAGACCCAGTACTTC. Its translation: CASSFGGEETQYF.

This clone was counted a single time. The rearrangement uses TRBV3-1 (or the pseudogene TRBV3-2) and TRBJ2-3, with 9 bases fitting TRBD2. CDR3 length: 17 amino acids. J was trimmed by 6 bases and V by 0 bases; bases with no gene match: 10. From germline, CDR1 is LGHDT and CDR2 YNNKEL (reference sequence). As DNA, the CDR3 is TGTGCCAGCAGCCAAGAGTCCAGCGGGGGGAGGGTGGATACGCAGTATTTT. Translation: CASSQESSGGRVDTQYF.

The chain is built from TRBV28 and TRBJ1-1, with 11 bases identical to TRBD1. V dropped 8 bases and J dropped 5; count of bases not matched to a gene: 4. The CDR3 loop spans 13 amino acids. Germline V lookup: CDR1 MDHEN, CDR2 SYDVKM. The CDR3 loop is CASPGTGGTEAFF. DNA of the CDR3: TGTGCCAGCCCCGGGACAGGGGGAACTGAAGCTTTCTTT.

The chain employs TRBV6-1 and TRBJ2-3; 12 nucleotides line up with TRBD2. This CDR3 comprises 16 residues. The germline CDR1 and CDR2 sequences are MNHNS and SASEGT. With 4 bases clipped from V and 2 bases from J, the junction kept 4 bases outside the gene matches. CDR3 sequence reads: CASSALAGGSTDTQYF. CDR3 sequence (DNA): TGTGCCAGCAGTGCCCTAGCGGGAGGGTCCACAGATACGCAGTATTTT.

The chain links TRBV12-5 to TRBJ2-3, with D tentatively TRBD2 (6 bases). Trimming left V 6 bases short and J 5 bases short, with 9 bases between. The CDR3 length is 12 residues. CDR1 is LGHNT, CDR2 FRNRAP, per germline. CDR3 coding DNA: TGTGCTAGTGGCCCGGGGGAAGATACGCAGTATTTT. Protein: CASGPGEDTQYF.

The chain has TRBV11-2 and TRBJ2-1; 10 nucleotides agree with TRBD1. The V gene end was trimmed by 3 bases and the J gene end by 6 bases; junction bases not matched to a gene: 5. From germline, CDR1 is SGHAT and CDR2 FQNNGV. The CDR3 sequence is 15 residues long. The CDR3 reads CASSFNWDRGNEQFF. CDR3 DNA: TGTGCCAGCAGCTTCAACTGGGACAGGGGCAATGAGCAGTTCTTC. The entire variable domain, with the rest obtained from reference TRBV11-2 and TRBJ2-1, is as follows: EAGVAQSPRYKIIEKRQSVAFWCNPISGHATLYWYQQILGQGPKLLIQFQNNGVVDDSQLPKDRFSAERLKGVDSTLKIQPAKLEDSAVYLCASSFNWDRGNEQFFGPGTRLTVL.

The V gene is TRBV5-1, the J gene TRBJ2-1; 8 bases align to TRBD2. The CDR3 consists of 15 residues. In germline, CDR1 is SGHRS, CDR2 YFSETQ. With V trimmed by 1 base and J by 5 bases, 5 bases remained unmatched. For the CDR3, the DNA is TGCGCCAGCAGCTTGAGTGGGCGGGAGGACAATGAGCAGTTCTTC. This gives the protein CASSLSGREDNEQFF.

V gene TRBV2 combines with J gene TRBJ1-1; 7 positions agree with TRBD1. The length of the CDR3 is 13 residues. J lost 5 bases, V lost 7 bases, and 7 bases had no gene match. Germline CDR1 is SNHLY and CDR2 is FYNNEI. The CDR3 sequence: CASTGTVETEAFF. The CDR3 bases are TGTGCCAGCACGGGGACAGTTGAAACTGAAGCTTTCTTT.

This chain connects TRBV7-9 to TRBJ1-4, with TRBD1 matching over 9 bases. This CDR3 has 15 residues. Germline CDR1 reads SEHNR; CDR2 reads FQNEAQ (reference sequence). J lost 11 bases, V lost 5 bases, and 12 bases had no gene match. In nucleotides, the CDR3 is TGTGCCAGCAGCCCGGTGGGACAGGGACGTGAGAAACTGTTTTTT. It specifies CASSPVGQGREKLFF.

This clone was seen a few times. The chain recombines TRBV21-1 with TRBJ2-3; the DNA was not compared with TRBD2, the D call given in the table. TRBV21-1 is given as a pseudogene. The CDR3 runs 16 residues. The CDR3 spells CASGHGLAERKDTQYF. The DNA of the CDR3 is TGTGCCAGCGGCCACGGACTAGCGGAAAGGAAAGATACGCAGTATTTT.

In this sample, this clone turned up once. CDR3 amino acids: CAISEGSGGALSETQYF. As DNA, the CDR3 is TGTGCCATCAGTGAGGGGAGCGGGGGGGCTCTAAGCGAGACCCAGTACTTC. J is TRBJ2-5 and V is TRBV10-3; 10 bases are a match to TRBD2. J was trimmed by 5 bases and V by 2 bases; bases with no gene match: 11. Germline V CDR1 and CDR2: ENHRY, SYGVKD. The CDR3 loop spans 17 amino acids.

The genes are TRBV7-9 and TRBJ2-3, with D tentatively TRBD2 (6 bases). This CDR3 spans 15 amino acids. Between the trimmed V and J ends, which lost 2 bases and 2 bases, there was a span of 11 bases. CDR1 SEHNR and CDR2 FQNEAQ come from the germline V gene (reference sequence). In DNA, the CDR3 is TGTGCCAGCAGCTTATACGAGCGGGTCACAGATACGCAGTATTTT. This codes for CASSLYERVTDTQYF. The complete variable domain, with remaining parts taken from reference TRBV7-9 and TRBJ2-3, reads DTGVSQNPRHKITKRGQNVTFRCDPISEHNRLYWYRQTLGQGPEFLTYFQNEAQLEKSRLLSDRFSAERPKGSFSTLEIQRTEQGDSAMYLCASSLYERVTDTQYFGPGTRLTVL.

The CDR3 loop is CASSSRQNNQETQYF. CDR3 DNA: TGTGCCAGCAGCTCCCGACAGAATAACCAAGAGACCCAGTACTTC. J is TRBJ2-5 and V is TRBV7-9; maybe TRBD1 (5 bases). The CDR3 consists of 15 residues. CDR1 SEHNR and CDR2 FQNEAQ come from the germline V gene (reference sequence). Trimming shortened V by 4 bases and J by 0 bases, and 12 bases separated the two germline ends.

The chain's CDR3 is CASSPLGRDYSSTDTQYF. CDR3 DNA sequence: TGTGCCAGTAGTCCACTTGGCCGGGACTATTCTAGCACAGATACGCAGTATTTT. The chain employs TRBV19 and TRBJ2-3; 7 bases align to TRBD2. J lost 0 bases, V lost 5 bases, and 14 bases had no gene match. Germline assignment: CDR1 LNHDA and CDR2 SQIVND (reference sequence). This CDR3 is built from 18 residues.

This chain uses TRBV4-1 with TRBJ2-4; TRBD2 matches at 8 bases. Germline trimming cut 1 base from V and 7 bases from J; bases unmatched to any gene: 9. Germline assignment: CDR1 MGHRA and CDR2 YSYEKL. This CDR3 contains 16 residues. The CDR3 protein is CASSQGGQREWNIQYF. The CDR3, as DNA: TGCGCCAGCAGCCAAGGGGGCCAGCGGGAGTGGAACATTCAGTACTTC.

CDR3 amino acids: CASSPLPGLAAYEQYF. In nucleotides, the CDR3 is TGTGCCAGCAGCCCCTTGCCCGGACTAGCGGCCTACGAGCAGTACTTC. The chain links TRBV7-2 to TRBJ2-7; TRBD2 agrees at 10 bases. V lost 5 bases and J lost 2; bases outside the gene matches: 9. The CDR3 consists of 16 residues. Germline V gene sequence: CDR1 SGHTA, CDR2 FQGNSA.

The chain combines TRBV6-5 with TRBJ2-3, with 7 bases identical to TRBD2. J gave up 2 bases and V 9 bases, and 8 bases lay outside the gene matches. CDR1 is MNHEY, CDR2 SVGAGI, per germline. CDR3 size: 14 residues. This CDR3 is CASGFGLDTDTQYF. The CDR3 DNA sequence: TGTGCCAGTGGTTTCGGACTAGACACAGATACGCAGTATTTT.

Written as DNA, the CDR3 is TGTGCCAGCAGCCTCCGTTCGTTGGCGGCCGTCCCTGAGCAGTTCTTC. Its protein is CASSLRSLAAVPEQFF. The chain has TRBV14 and TRBJ2-1, with unresolved D. The CDR3 consists of 16 residues. Looked up from germline, CDR1 is SGHDN and CDR2 is FVKESK. The V end was cut by 4 bases, the J end by 9 bases, with 22 bases between.

J is TRBJ2-1 and V is TRBV7-2; D is possibly TRBD1 (5 bases). The CDR3 is 14 amino acids. CDR1 is SGHTA, CDR2 FQGNSA, per germline. Deletions cut 3 bases from V and 7 bases from J, with 13 bases between. CDR3 amino acids: CASSFRSDRNEQFF. CDR3 coding DNA: TGTGCCAGCAGCTTCCGGTCTGACAGAAATGAGCAGTTCTTC.

The V and J genes are TRBV6-6 and TRBJ2-7; tentatively, D is TRBD1 (6 bases). Per the germline V gene, CDR1 is MNHNY and CDR2 is SVGAGI (reference sequence). There are 12 residues in the CDR3. Deletions cut 5 bases from V and 6 bases from J, with 11 bases between. CDR3 coding DNA: TGTGCCAGCAGTCTTCCCAGGGGCGAGCAGTACTTC. It translates to CASSLPRGEQYF.

The chain has TRBV5-1 and TRBJ2-1; tentative D call: TRBD2 (5 bases). The CDR3 has 14 amino acids. CDR1 and CDR2 from the germline V gene are SGHRS and YFSETQ. Between the trimmed V and J ends, which lost 1 base and 8 bases, there was a span of 13 bases. The CDR3 region has the DNA TGCGCCAGCAGCTTGAGCCATGGGAGAGATGAGCAGTTCTTC. Encoded protein: CASSLSHGRDEQFF.

This clone was seen once. This chain uses TRBV28 with TRBJ2-6; 9 bases line up with TRBD1. Unmatched junction bases numbered 9, after V lost 6 bases and J lost 0 bases. CDR3 length equals 18 residues. Per germline, CDR1 MDHEN and CDR2 SYDVKM. The CDR3 nucleotides are TGTGCCAGCAGCTCGTTCGGGACAGGGACCTCTGGGGCCAACGTCCTGACTTTC. This gives the protein CASSSFGTGTSGANVLTF.

The chain combines TRBV6-1 with TRBJ2-5, with 9 bases aligning to TRBD1. The CDR3 has 16 amino acids. The V segment lost 2 bases and the J segment 1 base; nucleotides outside the gene matches: 5. Germline V gene sequence: CDR1 MNHNS, CDR2 SASEGT. The CDR3 DNA sequence: TGTGCCAGCAGTGAACCGGGACAGGGCTCCCAAGAGACCCAGTACTTC. Translated: CASSEPGQGSQETQYF.

The V call is TRBV7-8, the J call TRBJ2-7; perhaps TRBD1 as D (6 bases). The germline V gene encodes CDR1 SGHVS and CDR2 FQNEAQ. Trimming removed 1 base at V and 4 bases at J, with 14 bases between. CDR3 length: 15 residues. Here the CDR3 reads CASSLGGRGVYEQYF. CDR3 DNA sequence: TGTGCCAGCAGCTTAGGTGGCAGGGGAGTTTACGAGCAGTACTTC.